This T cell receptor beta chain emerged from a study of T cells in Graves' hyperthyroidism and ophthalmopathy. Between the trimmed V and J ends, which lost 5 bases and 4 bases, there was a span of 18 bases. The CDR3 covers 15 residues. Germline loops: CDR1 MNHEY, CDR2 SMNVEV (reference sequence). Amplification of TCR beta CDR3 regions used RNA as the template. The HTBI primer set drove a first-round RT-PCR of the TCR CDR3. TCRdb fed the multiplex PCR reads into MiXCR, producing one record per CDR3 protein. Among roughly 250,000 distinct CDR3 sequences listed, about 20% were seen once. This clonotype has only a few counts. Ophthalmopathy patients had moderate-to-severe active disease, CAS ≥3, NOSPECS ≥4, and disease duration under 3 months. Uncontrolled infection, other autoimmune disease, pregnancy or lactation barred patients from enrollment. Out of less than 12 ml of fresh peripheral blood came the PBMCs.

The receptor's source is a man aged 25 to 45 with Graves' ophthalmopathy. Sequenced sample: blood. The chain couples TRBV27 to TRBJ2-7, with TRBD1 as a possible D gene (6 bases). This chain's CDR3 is CASSQSMTGKYEQYF. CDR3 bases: TGTGCCAGCAGTCAATCCATGACAGGAAAGTACGAGCAGTACTTC.